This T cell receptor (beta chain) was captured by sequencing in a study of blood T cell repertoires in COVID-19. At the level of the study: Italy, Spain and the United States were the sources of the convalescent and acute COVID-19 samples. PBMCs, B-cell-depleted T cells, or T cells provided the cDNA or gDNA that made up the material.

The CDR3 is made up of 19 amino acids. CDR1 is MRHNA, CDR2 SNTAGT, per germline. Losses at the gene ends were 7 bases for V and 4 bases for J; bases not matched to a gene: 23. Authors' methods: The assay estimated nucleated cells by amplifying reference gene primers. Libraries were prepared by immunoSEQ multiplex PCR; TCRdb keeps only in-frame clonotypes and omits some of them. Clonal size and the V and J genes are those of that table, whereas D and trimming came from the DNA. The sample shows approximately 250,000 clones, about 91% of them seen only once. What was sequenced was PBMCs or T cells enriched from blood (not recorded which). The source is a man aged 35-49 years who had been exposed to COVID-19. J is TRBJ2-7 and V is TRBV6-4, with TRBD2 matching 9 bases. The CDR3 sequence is CASTFVGGLREGLSYEQYF. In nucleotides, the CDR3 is TGTGCCAGCACTTTTGTCGGGGGATTGCGGGAGGGCCTGAGTTACGAGCAGTACTTC.